This TCR beta chain came from a study of cytomegalovirus exposure and HLA in healthy donors. It was with 60 Vbeta and 13 Jbeta primers that the PCR ran. The data were produced by immunoSEQ multiplex PCR, yet TCRdb's version contains in-frame clones alone and is incomplete. The sample has roughly 120,000 clones, 77% seen once. Although they were nominally healthy when sampled, donors likely had unrecorded immune exposures. The CDR3 loop spans 14 amino acids. Germline-derived CDR1 and CDR2 are SGDLS and YYNGEE. Trimming removed 4 bases from V and 5 bases from J; junction bases left unmatched: 3. The study's findings and limits: Reports state that TCR beta sequences accurately predicted most subjects' HLA-A and HLA-B alleles.

A remark on this clone: Its antigen is still unknown.

The sequence was collected from a human donor in good health. The chain has TRBV9 and TRBJ1-4, with TRBD1 matching over 9 bases. Sequenced sample: PBMCs. CDR3 sequence: CASSPGQGNEKLFF. The CDR3 nucleotides read TGTGCCAGCAGCCCGGGACAGGGAAATGAAAAACTGTTTTTT.